The 5 T cell receptor beta chains given below trace back to one sample, sequenced in a study of cytomegalovirus exposure and HLA in healthy donors. In the PCR, 60 Vbeta and 13 Jbeta primers were used. The assay was immunoSEQ multiplex PCR, and TCRdb's table has in-frame clones only and misses some. The data show 150,000 to 200,000 clones, roughly 77% seen once. Specimen: PBMCs. The source of these receptors is a woman in her 40s in good health and CMV-seropositive.

V is TRBV7-9 and J is TRBJ2-2; 8 bases align to TRBD2. The length of the CDR3 is 16 residues. Trimming removed 4 bases from V and 8 bases from J; junction bases left unmatched: 12. Germline CDR1 SEHNR, CDR2 FQNEAQ (reference sequence). DNA of the CDR3: TGTGCCAGCAGCTCCGAGCTCCGACTAGCGCGGGGGGAGCTGTTTTTT. This sequence encodes CASSSELRLARGELFF.

The chain employs TRBV7-2 and TRBJ1-3, with TRBD1 matching over 8 bases. Germline trimming cut 1 base from V and 1 base from J; bases unmatched to any gene: 9. The CDR3 loop spans 18 amino acids. Per the germline V gene, CDR1 is SGHTA and CDR2 is FQGNSA. The chain's CDR3 is CASSLGGAGGFSGNTIYF. As DNA, the CDR3 is TGTGCCAGCAGCTTAGGGGGCGCAGGGGGCTTTTCTGGAAACACCATATATTTT.

This clone appeared a few times. The V call is TRBV5-1, the J call TRBJ2-1, with TRBD1 as a possible D gene (6 bases). The CDR3 has 13 amino acids. The germline V and J ends were trimmed by 2 bases and 10 bases, with 13 bases remaining between them. Germline V gives CDR1 SGHRS, CDR2 YFSETQ. The CDR3 loop is CASSLSGVGEQFF. In DNA, the CDR3 is TGCGCCAGCAGCTTATCAGGGGTGGGGGAGCAGTTCTTC. The complete variable domain, with remaining parts taken from reference TRBV5-1 and TRBJ2-1, reads KAGVTQTPRYLIKTRGQQVTLSCSPISGHRSVSWYQQTPGQGLQFLFEYFSETQRNKGNFPGRFSGRQFSNSRSEMNVSTLELGDSALYLCASSLSGVGEQFFGPGTRLTVL.

V usage is TRBV28 and J usage is TRBJ1-2; D is ambiguous. CDR1 is MDHEN and CDR2 is SYDVKM in the germline V gene. CDR3 size: 12 residues. The ends were cut back, 7 bases at V and 3 bases at J, with 9 bases in the middle. Here the CDR3 DNA reads TGTGCCAGCAATAAGGAGTACTATGGCTACACCTTC. Translated, it gives CASNKEYYGYTF.

This sequence joins TRBV7-3 and TRBJ2-3; D is unclear. Trimming shortened V by 2 bases and J by 2 bases, and 5 bases separated the two germline ends. From germline, CDR1 is SGHTA and CDR2 FQGTGA. This CDR3 contains 13 residues. The CDR3 loop reads CASSLEFTDTQYF. CDR3 bases: TGTGCCAGCAGCTTAGAGTTCACAGATACGCAGTATTTT.